The T cell receptor (beta chain) described here comes from a study of blood T cell repertoires in COVID-19. Trimming pared 2 bases from V and 5 bases from J, leaving 3 bases between. The CDR3 length is 10 residues. CDR1 and CDR2 from the germline V gene are GTSNPN and SVGIG (reference sequence). Profiled with immunoSEQ multiplex PCR; TCRdb holds only in-frame clones, not every one. The repertoire holds some 100,000 clones, with roughly 90% as singletons. The J gene is TRBJ2-5, the V gene TRBV30; D remains ambiguous. The sample comprised peripheral blood. The receptor was isolated from a human donor with active COVID-19. The donor label of this sample is uncertain. CDR3 residues: CAWSLETQYF. CDR3 DNA: TGTGCCTGGAGTCTTGAGACCCAGTACTTC. Based on the CDR3 plus reference TRBV30 and TRBJ2-5, the full variable domain is SQTIHQWPATLVQPVGSPLSLECTVEGTSNPNLYWYRQAAGRGLQLLFYSVGIGQISSEVPQNLSASRPQDRQFILSSKKLLLSDSGFYLCAWSLETQYFGPGTRLLVL.